This T cell receptor beta chain was identified in a study of shared clonotypes between healthy human individuals. The overall study: CD4 naive cells filled three plates per donor, CD4 memory three, CD8 naive two and CD8 memory one.

For this clone: Its antigen is not identified.

Donors included only healthy HIV-negative adults lacking recent acute infections or vaccinations. Nashville, Tennessee was home to all donors, who were Caucasian adults. Regarding the study as a whole: Naive subsets, compared against memory subsets, generally had larger estimated richness values.

Trimming removed 4 bases from V and 15 bases from J; junction bases left unmatched: 10. CDR1 is SGHDT, CDR2 YYEEEE, per germline. The CDR3 has 12 amino acids. TCRdb's copy holds only in-frame clones and misses some; the assay was immunoSEQ multiplex PCR. Among around 1.5 million clones listed, around 98% were seen once. Sequencing was performed on naive CD4+ T cells sorted from blood. As for subset: CD45RA+ positively selected. The chain couples TRBV5-6 to TRBJ2-4; 7 bases map to TRBD1. The sequence came from a man aged 30 to 45 in good health. CDR3 residues: CASSLRTGGPYF. The DNA of the CDR3 is TGTGCCAGCAGCCTCAGGACAGGAGGTCCGTACTTC.